Listed below are T cell receptor beta chains from one sample, sequenced in a study of blood T cells in healthy people across ages. TCRdb re-called the 5' RACE reads through MiXCR, storing one row per CDR3 protein. The sample has roughly 1.7 million distinct CDR3 sequences; almost 35% are singletons. Sequencing used blood. Source of these receptors: a woman in her 30s in good health. Each CDR3 is given with its conserved first and last residue. A D gene is named only where the DNA matches it firmly. A clone size is listed for some rows: how often the clone was seen (once, few, many), or a class if it is expanded.

>TRBV20-1|.|TRBJ2-7|.
CSARAVKAYEQYF
TGCAGTGCTAGGGCGGTGAAGGCCTACGAGCAGTACTTC
>TRBV4-1|few|TRBJ2-2|.
CASGQTPANTGELFF
TGCGCCAGCGGTCAGACACCCGCGAACACCGGGGAGCTGTTTTTT
>TRBV19|.|TRBJ2-7|TRBD2
CASSVGTRISYEQYF
TGTGCCAGTAGTGTCGGGACTAGGATTTCCTACGAGCAGTACTTC
>TRBV20-1|.|TRBJ2-7|.
CSARDLGQGRGEQYF
TGCAGTGCTAGAGATTTGGGGCAGGGGCGTGGAGAGCAGTACTTC
>TRBV5-6|.|TRBJ2-1|TRBD2
CASSPAGGNGNEQFF
TGTGCCAGCAGCCCAGCGGGAGGGAATGGAAATGAGCAGTTCTTC
>TRBV4-1|many|TRBJ1-2|TRBD1
CASSQRTGGLDGYTF
TGCGCCAGCAGCCAACGGACAGGGGGCTTAGATGGCTACACCTTC
>TRBV5-1|.|TRBJ1-2|.
CASSLGGTPDYGYTF
TGCGCCAGCAGCTTGGGGGGGACTCCCGACTATGGCTACACCTTC
>TRBV9|few|TRBJ2-7|TRBD2
CASTRLAGVTSSYEQYF
TGTGCCAGCACCAGACTAGCGGGAGTTACTTCCTCCTACGAGCAGTACTTC
>TRBV7-9|.|TRBJ2-4|TRBD2
CASSFGLAGGPGKNIQYF
TGTGCCAGCAGCTTTGGGCTAGCGGGAGGGCCGGGGAAAAACATTCAGTACTTC
>TRBV7-9|many|TRBJ1-1|.
CASSPGDTEAFF
TGTGCCAGCTCCCCGGGGGACACTGAAGCTTTCTTT
>TRBV7-2|many|TRBJ2-7|TRBD1
CASSLRGQWTDEQYF
TGTGCCAGCAGCTTAAGGGGACAGTGGACCGACGAGCAGTACTTC
>TRBV3-1|few|TRBJ2-1|.
CASSPRLRDNEQFF
TGTGCCAGCAGCCCACGGCTGAGAGACAATGAGCAGTTCTTC
>TRBV20-1|many|TRBJ1-2|.
CSARDETGRRGYTF
TGCAGTGCTAGAGATGAAACAGGGAGACGTGGCTACACCTTC
>TRBV10-3|many|TRBJ2-3|TRBD2
CAIRRGGQTDTQYF
TGTGCCATCAGGCGGGGGGGCCAAACAGATACGCAGTATTTT
>TRBV4-1|few|TRBJ2-5|TRBD2
CASTNLAGRQETQYF
TGCGCCAGCACCAACCTAGCGGGGCGCCAAGAGACCCAGTACTTC
>TRBV5-8|.|TRBJ1-2|.
CASSPRGENYGCTF
TGTGCCAGCAGCCCCCGGGGGGAAAACTATGGCTGCACCTTC
>TRBV11-1|.|TRBJ2-1|.
CASSLAPRLRGNEQFF
TGTGCCAGCAGCTTAGCCCCCCGATTGCGTGGCAATGAGCAGTTCTTC
>TRBV12-3/TRBV12-4|few|TRBJ1-5|.
CASSLWRDSNQPQHF
TGTGCCAGCAGTTTATGGCGGGATAGCAATCAGCCCCAGCATTTT
>TRBV20-1|few|TRBJ2-3|.
CSAKGGGTWRDYADTQYF
TGCAGTGCCAAAGGGGGCGGAACTTGGCGGGACTACGCAGATACGCAGTATTTT
>TRBV4-1|many|TRBJ1-2|TRBD1
CASSQDGTGAAGRYGYTF
TGCGCCAGCAGCCAGGACGGGACAGGGGCCGCAGGTCGCTATGGCTACACCTTC
>TRBV20-1|few|TRBJ1-5|.
CSASAGDQPQHF
TGCAGTGCTAGTGCAGGGGATCAGCCCCAGCATTTT
>TRBV6-5|.|TRBJ2-3|TRBD2
CASSPLAGVGDTQYF
TGTGCCAGCAGTCCACTAGCGGGGGTAGGAGATACGCAGTATTTT
>TRBV6-6|few|TRBJ2-3|.
CASSSLDRAVTDTQYF
TGTGCCAGCAGTTCCCTCGACAGAGCCGTCACAGATACGCAGTATTTT